The clone carrying this TCR beta chain was counted between two and nine times. Its antigen remains unknown. This record belongs to a study of beta chain features in type 1 diabetes. Study outcomes and limitations: Within the patient group, naive, central memory and Treg TCRB repertoires appeared more similar to each other than within healthy donors.

Sorted CD4+ subsets: naive, central memory, regulatory, stem cell-like memory (CD45RO/CCR7/CD25/CD127/CD95/CD27 panel). Purity of each sorted population was above 95%. The isolated RNA, all of it, was reverse transcribed, so expressed TCRB transcripts were what got sequenced. This table comes from immunoSEQ multiplex PCR, and its TCRdb copy is limited to in-frame clones, with some not included. The sample consists of about 140,000 clones, approximately 9.8% of them appearing once. V lost 5 bases and J lost 9; bases outside the gene matches: 13. Germline values: CDR1 SGHVS, CDR2 FQNEAQ. This CDR3 is 15 amino acids long.

This TCR was recovered from a woman aged 40 to 50 in good health. The sequenced sample was central memory CD4+ T cells from blood. The chain recombines TRBV7-8 with TRBJ2-7; TRBD2 agrees at 10 bases. CDR3 protein: CASSPRGSGGARQYF. The CDR3 DNA is TGTGCCAGCAGCCCCCGGGGAAGCGGGGGGGCGAGGCAGTACTTC.